These T cell receptor beta chains were read from a single sample in a study of a mutant IDH1 vaccine in newly diagnosed glioma. No cognate antigen is known for these TCRs. Clones were read by immunoSEQ multiplex PCR, and TCRdb kept only the in-frame ones, dropping some. This table has about 40,000 clones, around 84% appearing once. The sequenced sample was PBMCs, obtained from a glioma patient whose treatment included an IDH1 peptide vaccine. Every receptor here comes from a man between 40 and 49 years old with glioma. Both conserved end residues are part of each CDR3. Fields, in order: J gene, D gene, CDR3 length, clone size, V gene, CDR3 protein, CDR3 DNA. A D gene is named only where the DNA matches it firmly. The size field is filled for only some rows; it gives once, few, many or a size class.

>TRBJ2-7|TRBD1|14|-|TRBV19
CASSPGGPTYEQYF
TGTGCCAGTAGCCCAGGGGGCCCCACGTACGAGCAGTACTTC
>TRBJ1-1|-|13|-|TRBV7-8
CASTRGMNTEAFF
TGTGCCAGCACAAGGGGCATGAACACTGAAGCTTTCTTT
>TRBJ2-4|-|17|-|TRBV11-2
CASSLTGTTFAKNIQYF
TGTGCCAGCAGCTTAACCGGGACAACCTTTGCCAAAAACATTCAGTACTTC
>TRBJ2-3|TRBD1|14|-|TRBV19
CASCTGQGTDTQYF
TGTGCCAGCTGTACGGGACAGGGCACAGATACGCAGTATTTT
>TRBJ2-7|-|13|-|TRBV5-1
CASSWDGDDEQYF
TGCGCCAGCAGTTGGGACGGCGACGACGAGCAGTACTTC
>TRBJ2-7|-|14|-|TRBV11-1
CASSLAVGSYEQYF
TGTGCCAGCAGCTTAGCGGTAGGGTCCTACGAGCAGTACTTC
>TRBJ2-7|TRBD1|12|-|TRBV2
CASSGQGYEQYF
TGTGCCAGCAGTGGACAGGGATACGAGCAGTACTTC
>TRBJ1-2|TRBD1|14|-|TRBV29-1
CSAEGGQEIYGYTF
TGCAGCGCAGAGGGGGGACAGGAGATTTATGGCTACACCTTC
>TRBJ2-1|-|13|-|TRBV11-2
CASSLGPYNEQFF
TGTGCCAGCAGCTTAGGCCCCTACAATGAGCAGTTCTTC
>TRBJ2-5|-|15|-|TRBV6-5
CASSYSITDQETQYF
TGTGCCAGCAGTTACTCGATTACAGACCAAGAGACCCAGTACTTC
>TRBJ1-2|-|14|-|TRBV4-3
CASSQEASNYGYTF
TGCGCCAGCAGCCAGGAGGCCTCTAACTATGGCTACACCTTC
>TRBJ1-2|-|13|-|TRBV6-5
CASSYRTWYGYTF
TGTGCCAGCAGTTACAGGACATGGTATGGCTACACCTTC
>TRBJ1-4|-|12|-|TRBV10-3
CAIITTNEKLFF
TGTGCCATCATAACAACTAATGAAAAACTGTTTTTT
>TRBJ2-5|TRBD1|16|-|TRBV14
CASSQGRQGMRETQYF
TGTGCCAGCAGCCAAGGGAGACAGGGGATGCGAGAGACCCAGTACTTC
>TRBJ1-2|-|14|-|TRBV6-5
CASSGAGKLNGYTF
TGTGCCAGCAGTGGGGCGGGGAAACTAAATGGCTACACCTTC
>TRBJ2-5|TRBD1|14|-|TRBV28
CASSLTGQGLTQYF
TGTGCCAGCAGTTTAACGGGACAGGGGCTGACCCAGTACTTC
>TRBJ2-1|TRBD2|17|-|TRBV14
CASSPRLGLATYNEQFF
TGTGCCAGCAGCCCCAGACTAGGACTAGCGACCTACAATGAGCAGTTCTTC
>TRBJ1-1|-|15|-|TRBV18
CASSPMPPLREVAFF
TGTGCCAGCTCACCAATGCCACCCCTCCGGGAGGTAGCTTTCTTT
>TRBJ1-1|-|13|-|TRBV5-1
CASSFPPNTEAFF
TGCGCCAGCAGCTTTCCCCCGAACACTGAAGCTTTCTTT
>TRBJ2-3|-|16|-|TRBV7-8
CASSLVLRVSLDTQYF
TGTGCCAGCAGCTTAGTTCTTAGGGTGTCCCTGGATACGCAGTATTTT
>TRBJ2-1|-|13|-|TRBV7-7
CASSLGGPAEQFF
TGTGCCAGCAGCTTAGGGGGACCGGCTGAGCAGTTCTTC
>TRBJ1-1|-|16|few|TRBV7-9
CASSPSGDSRVTEAFF
TGTGCCAGCAGCCCCTCGGGGGACTCCCGGGTCACTGAAGCTTTCTTT
>TRBJ2-5|TRBD2|16|-|TRBV27
CASSPETSGSKETQYF
TGTGCCAGCAGTCCCGAGACTAGCGGGAGTAAAGAGACCCAGTACTTC
>TRBJ2-3|TRBD2|16|-|TRBV9
CASSVGWPSGSDTQYF
TGTGCCAGCAGCGTCGGGTGGCCTAGCGGGAGTGATACGCAGTATTTT